This TCR beta chain was retrieved from a study of T cell responses to AZD1222 COVID-19 vaccine. The ends were cut back, 4 bases at V and 2 bases at J, with 11 bases in the middle. This CDR3 has 14 residues. Germline V lookup: CDR1 SEHNR, CDR2 FQNEAQ (reference sequence). In regard to this clone: Its specificity is unknown.

Study outcomes and limitations: Among those given AZD1222, only five to seven were seropositive at baseline.

TCRdb keeps only in-frame clones here, not all; method: immunoSEQ multiplex PCR. Of around 140,000 clones in the sample, roughly nine tenths are singletons; the top ten hold roughly 6.3%. The source was peripheral blood, collected on day 0 of AZD1222 vaccination. V and J are TRBV7-9 and TRBJ1-1; D is undetermined. The receptor's source is an adult in good health. The CDR3 DNA follows: TGTGCCAGCAGCTCTCACAGATTTAACACTGAAGCTTTCTTT. This codes for CASSSHRFNTEAFF.